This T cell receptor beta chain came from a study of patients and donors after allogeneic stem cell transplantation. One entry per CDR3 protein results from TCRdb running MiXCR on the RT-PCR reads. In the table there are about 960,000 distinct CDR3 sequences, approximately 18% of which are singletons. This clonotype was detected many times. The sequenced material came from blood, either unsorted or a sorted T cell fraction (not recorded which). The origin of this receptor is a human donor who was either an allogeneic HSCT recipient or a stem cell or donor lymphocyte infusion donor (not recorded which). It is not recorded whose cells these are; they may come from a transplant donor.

DNA of the CDR3: TGTGCCAGCAGTTCTCAGGGATCCGTTAGGAACACCGGGGAGCTGTTTTTT. This encodes CASSSQGSVRNTGELFF. The chain recombines TRBV27 with TRBJ2-2; maybe TRBD1 (5 bases). The CDR3 is made up of 17 amino acids. V was pared by 4 bases and J by 1 base, with 16 bases between. CDR1 is MNHEY, CDR2 SMNVEV, per germline (reference sequence).